This T cell receptor beta chain appears in the sequencing data of a study of T cell responses to AZD1222 COVID-19 vaccine. This table comes from immunoSEQ multiplex PCR, and its TCRdb copy is limited to in-frame clones, with some not included. The sample has under 150,000 clones; approximately 90% are singletons. The ends were cut back, 5 bases at V and 8 bases at J, with 13 bases in the middle. CDR1 and CDR2 (germline): SGHNT, YENEEA. This CDR3 region has 13 residues. This clonotype was sampled from an adult who received the AZD1222 COVID-19 vaccine. Sample: peripheral blood, taken 28 days after the second AZD1222 dose. The rearrangement uses TRBV11-3 and TRBJ2-1, with D maybe TRBD2 (5 bases). CDR3 amino acids: CASSVEGFDEQFF. Written as DNA, the CDR3 is TGTGCCAGCAGCGTCGAGGGATTTGATGAGCAGTTCTTC.